This TCR beta chain was sequenced in a study of untreated major depressive disorder (dated by TCRdb to the late 2010s). For the study in its entirety: This cross-sectional case-control study compared T cell phenotype and TCR repertoire between antidepressant-free major depressive disorder patients and individually matched non-depressed controls. The investigation overall reported the following: Strict matching and exclusion criteria produced a comparatively small study sample, limiting generalizability of findings. The sequencing comparisons used one-tailed planned tests on only three preselected Vbeta families.

About this clone itself: There is no known antigen for this receptor. It has no much larger one-base neighbor in the sample; base qualities were not kept.

For sex, age, current smoking status and body mass index, every depressed patient had a pairwise-matched non-depressed control. Every participant was of European descent. A DSM-IV diagnosis of major depressive disorder and a Hamilton Rating Scale for Depression score of at least 18 were present in all patients. Before enrollment, patients had taken no psychiatric medication, antidepressants included, for at least 8 weeks. Depression severity among patients ranged from moderate to severe. Major medical conditions, Axis I/II comorbidities, regular medication or illicit drug use, and drinking over 100 g alcohol a week were all grounds for excluding any participant. Approximately 30 ml of peripheral blood was drawn into EDTA tubes from each participant. Magnetic negative selection with the BD IMag Human CD4 T Lymphocyte Enrichment Set was used to purify CD4+ T cells from thawed PBMCs. Flow cytometry confirmed that the CD4+ enrichment method typically gave around 95% purity. A subgroup of about five case-control pairs, chosen blind to chemokine receptor expression and flow-cytometric repertoire skewing results, underwent TCRbeta sequencing. All blood samples were collected in the morning at 8:00 a.m., and PBMCs were isolated by Ficoll-Hypaque gradient centrifugation. PBMCs were cryopreserved by gradual cooling to -80 degrees C and were kept in liquid nitrogen until assay.

The Qiagen DNeasy Blood and Tissue Kit was used to extract total genomic DNA from the purified CD4+ T cells. Amplification and sequencing of the TCRbeta CDR3 region, as defined according to IMGT, were carried out with immunoSEQ immunosequencing protocols. In the authors' own workflow: The immunoSEQ service preprocessed the raw sequence data to correct PCR and sequencing errors. The sequence data were loaded into the immunoSEQ Analyzer and then analyzed further using VDJtools v1.0.7. The paired Wilcoxon signed-rank test was used to test differences between patients and controls. As stored in TCRdb, this immuneACCESS dataset retains in-frame rearrangements with V and J assigned. A fraction of the clones does not appear; measured against another copy, unresolved V genes explain less than half of the discrepancy, and the remainder lacks a known reason. Clonal size and the V and J genes are those of that table, whereas D and trimming came from the DNA. The sample yields 25,000 to 30,000 clones; 91% were counted once. The top ten clones comprise around 0.7% of the sample.

Sequenced: CD4+ T cells from PBMCs. The sequence was obtained from a woman in her 30s with major depressive disorder.

Read as DNA, the sequence is TGCGCCAGCAGCCAAGACAGGGGAGGGGGTCAAGAGACCCAGTACTTC. The resulting protein is CASSQDRGGGQETQYF. The rearrangement joined TRBV4-1 to TRBJ2-5, with a tentative D gene TRBD2 over 7 matching bases. CDR1 MGHRA and CDR2 YSYEKL are derived from the germline V gene. The V and J ends are trimmed by 0 bases and 2 bases, leaving 13 bases between them. The cysteine opens and the phenylalanine closes a CDR3 of 16 amino acids. Left in the record is the CDR3 DNA by itself, 48 bases read in frame from the first base.